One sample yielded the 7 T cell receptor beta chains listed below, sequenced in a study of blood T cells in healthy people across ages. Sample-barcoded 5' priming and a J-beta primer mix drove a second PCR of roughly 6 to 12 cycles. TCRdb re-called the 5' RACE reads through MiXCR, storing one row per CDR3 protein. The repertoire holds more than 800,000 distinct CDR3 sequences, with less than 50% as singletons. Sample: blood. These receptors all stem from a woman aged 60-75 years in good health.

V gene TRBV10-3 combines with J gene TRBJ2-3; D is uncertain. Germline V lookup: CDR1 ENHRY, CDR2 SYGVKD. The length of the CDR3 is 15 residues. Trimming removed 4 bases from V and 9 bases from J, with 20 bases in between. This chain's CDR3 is CAISVLSGLLGTQYF. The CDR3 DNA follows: TGTGCCATCAGTGTGTTGTCGGGTCTTCTAGGGACGCAGTATTTT.

The CDR3 bases are TGCGCCAGCAGCTTGGGGACAGGGCTGGGGACGAAGGAGACCCAGTACTTC. Its protein product is CASSLGTGLGTKETQYF. The chain uses TRBV5-1 and TRBJ2-5; 8 nucleotides line up with TRBD1. Trimming cost V 0 bases and J 5 bases; bases outside gene matches: 12. The length of the CDR3 is 17 residues. CDR1 is SGHRS and CDR2 is YFSETQ in the germline V gene.

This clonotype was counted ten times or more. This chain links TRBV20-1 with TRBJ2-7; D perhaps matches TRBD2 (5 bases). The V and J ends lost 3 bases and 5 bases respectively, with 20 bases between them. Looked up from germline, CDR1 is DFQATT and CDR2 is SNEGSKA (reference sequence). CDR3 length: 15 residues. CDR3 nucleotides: TGCAGTGCTAGGGAACCCTCTAGCCCCCGGGACGAGCAGTACTTC. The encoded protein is CSAREPSSPRDEQYF.

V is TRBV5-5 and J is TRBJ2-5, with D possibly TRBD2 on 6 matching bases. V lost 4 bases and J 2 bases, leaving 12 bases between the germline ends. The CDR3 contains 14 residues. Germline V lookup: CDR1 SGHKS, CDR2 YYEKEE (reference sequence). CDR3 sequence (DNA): TGTGCCAGCAGCCCGGCGGGGCAGCAAGAGACCCAGTACTTC. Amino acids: CASSPAGQQETQYF.

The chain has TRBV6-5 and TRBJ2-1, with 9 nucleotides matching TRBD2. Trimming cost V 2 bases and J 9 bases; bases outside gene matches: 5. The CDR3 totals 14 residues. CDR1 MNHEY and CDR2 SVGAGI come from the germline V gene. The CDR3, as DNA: TGTGCCAGCAGTTACGCGGGAGGGCCTGGTGAGCAGTTCTTC. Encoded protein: CASSYAGGPGEQFF.

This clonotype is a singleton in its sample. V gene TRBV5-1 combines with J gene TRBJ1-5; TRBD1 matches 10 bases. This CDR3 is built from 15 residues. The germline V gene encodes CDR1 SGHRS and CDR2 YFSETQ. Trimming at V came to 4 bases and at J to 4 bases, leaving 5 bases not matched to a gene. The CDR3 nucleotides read TGCGCCAGCAGCATCGACAGGGGGCTTAATCAGCCCCAGCATTTT. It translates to CASSIDRGLNQPQHF.

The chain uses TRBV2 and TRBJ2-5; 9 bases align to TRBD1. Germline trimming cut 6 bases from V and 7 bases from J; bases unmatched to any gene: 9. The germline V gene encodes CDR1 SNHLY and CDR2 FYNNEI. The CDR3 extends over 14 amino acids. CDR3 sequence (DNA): TGTGCCAGCAGACCCGGGACAGGGAGTGTGACCCAGTACTTC. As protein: CASRPGTGSVTQYF. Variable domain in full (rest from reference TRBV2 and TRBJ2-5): EPEVTQTPSHQVTQMGQEVILRCVPISNHLYFYWYRQILGQKVEFLVSFYNNEISEKSEIFDDQFSVERPDGSNFTLKIRSTKLEDSAMYFCASRPGTGSVTQYFGPGTRLLVL.